This TCR beta chain appears in the sequencing data of a study of control samples from healthy donors and cancer patients. Some clones are missing from TCRdb's copy, which holds only in-frame ones; the method was immunoSEQ multiplex PCR. The data contain some 74,000 clones, roughly 88% of them singletons. From germline, CDR1 is SNHLY and CDR2 FYNNEI. V dropped 8 bases and J dropped 5 bases, with 7 bases sitting between them. CDR3 length equals 12 residues. The J gene is TRBJ1-6, the V gene TRBV2; D may be TRBD1 (5 bases). Sequences were obtained from blood. The source is a woman aged 45-65 years in good health. Here the CDR3 reads CASAGDNSPLHF. Here the CDR3 DNA reads TGTGCCAGCGCGGGGGATAATTCACCCCTCCACTTT.